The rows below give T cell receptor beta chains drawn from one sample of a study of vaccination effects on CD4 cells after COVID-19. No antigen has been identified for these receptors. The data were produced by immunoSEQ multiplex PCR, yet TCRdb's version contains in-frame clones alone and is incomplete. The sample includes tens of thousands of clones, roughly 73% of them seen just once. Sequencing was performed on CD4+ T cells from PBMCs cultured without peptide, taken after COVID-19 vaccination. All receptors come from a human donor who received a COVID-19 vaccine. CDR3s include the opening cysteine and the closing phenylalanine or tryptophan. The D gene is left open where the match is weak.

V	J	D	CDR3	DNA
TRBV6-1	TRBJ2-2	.	CASSEGQVVRELFF	TGTGCCAGCAGTGAAGGCCAGGTCGTCCGGGAGCTGTTTTTT
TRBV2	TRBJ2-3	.	CASSEAAILWYF	TGTGCCAGCAGTGAAGCGGCGATATTATGGTATTTT
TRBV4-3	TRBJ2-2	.	CASSHLGLSNTGELFF	TGCGCCAGCAGCCACTTAGGACTATCGAACACCGGGGAGCTGTTTTTT
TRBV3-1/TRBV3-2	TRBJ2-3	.	CASSQDRGWPTDTQYF	TGTGCCAGCAGCCAAGATCGGGGGTGGCCGACAGATACGCAGTATTTT
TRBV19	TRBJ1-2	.	CASRRGTNYGYTF	TGTGCCAGCCGTAGGGGTACTAACTATGGCTACACCTTC
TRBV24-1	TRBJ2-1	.	CATSDLEARGHNEQFF	TGTGCCACCAGTGATTTAGAGGCCAGGGGCCACAATGAGCAGTTCTTC
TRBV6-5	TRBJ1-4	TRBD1	CASSPGQGFEKLFF	TGTGCCAGCAGCCCGGGACAGGGTTTTGAAAAACTGTTTTTT
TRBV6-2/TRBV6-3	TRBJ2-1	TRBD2	CASSTARLAGVPNEQFF	TGTGCCAGCAGTACAGCCCGACTAGCGGGCGTCCCCAATGAGCAGTTCTTC
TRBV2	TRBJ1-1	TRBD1	CASSRQGAMNTEAFF	TGTGCCAGCAGTAGACAGGGTGCCATGAACACTGAAGCTTTCTTT
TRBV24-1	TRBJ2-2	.	CATSDSGRGLWTGELFF	TGTGCCACCAGTGATTCCGGTCGGGGTTTGTGGACCGGGGAGCTGTTTTTT
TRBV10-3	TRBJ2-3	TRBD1	CAIKGTGRTSTDTQYF	TGTGCCATCAAAGGGACAGGGCGAACTAGCACAGATACGCAGTATTTT